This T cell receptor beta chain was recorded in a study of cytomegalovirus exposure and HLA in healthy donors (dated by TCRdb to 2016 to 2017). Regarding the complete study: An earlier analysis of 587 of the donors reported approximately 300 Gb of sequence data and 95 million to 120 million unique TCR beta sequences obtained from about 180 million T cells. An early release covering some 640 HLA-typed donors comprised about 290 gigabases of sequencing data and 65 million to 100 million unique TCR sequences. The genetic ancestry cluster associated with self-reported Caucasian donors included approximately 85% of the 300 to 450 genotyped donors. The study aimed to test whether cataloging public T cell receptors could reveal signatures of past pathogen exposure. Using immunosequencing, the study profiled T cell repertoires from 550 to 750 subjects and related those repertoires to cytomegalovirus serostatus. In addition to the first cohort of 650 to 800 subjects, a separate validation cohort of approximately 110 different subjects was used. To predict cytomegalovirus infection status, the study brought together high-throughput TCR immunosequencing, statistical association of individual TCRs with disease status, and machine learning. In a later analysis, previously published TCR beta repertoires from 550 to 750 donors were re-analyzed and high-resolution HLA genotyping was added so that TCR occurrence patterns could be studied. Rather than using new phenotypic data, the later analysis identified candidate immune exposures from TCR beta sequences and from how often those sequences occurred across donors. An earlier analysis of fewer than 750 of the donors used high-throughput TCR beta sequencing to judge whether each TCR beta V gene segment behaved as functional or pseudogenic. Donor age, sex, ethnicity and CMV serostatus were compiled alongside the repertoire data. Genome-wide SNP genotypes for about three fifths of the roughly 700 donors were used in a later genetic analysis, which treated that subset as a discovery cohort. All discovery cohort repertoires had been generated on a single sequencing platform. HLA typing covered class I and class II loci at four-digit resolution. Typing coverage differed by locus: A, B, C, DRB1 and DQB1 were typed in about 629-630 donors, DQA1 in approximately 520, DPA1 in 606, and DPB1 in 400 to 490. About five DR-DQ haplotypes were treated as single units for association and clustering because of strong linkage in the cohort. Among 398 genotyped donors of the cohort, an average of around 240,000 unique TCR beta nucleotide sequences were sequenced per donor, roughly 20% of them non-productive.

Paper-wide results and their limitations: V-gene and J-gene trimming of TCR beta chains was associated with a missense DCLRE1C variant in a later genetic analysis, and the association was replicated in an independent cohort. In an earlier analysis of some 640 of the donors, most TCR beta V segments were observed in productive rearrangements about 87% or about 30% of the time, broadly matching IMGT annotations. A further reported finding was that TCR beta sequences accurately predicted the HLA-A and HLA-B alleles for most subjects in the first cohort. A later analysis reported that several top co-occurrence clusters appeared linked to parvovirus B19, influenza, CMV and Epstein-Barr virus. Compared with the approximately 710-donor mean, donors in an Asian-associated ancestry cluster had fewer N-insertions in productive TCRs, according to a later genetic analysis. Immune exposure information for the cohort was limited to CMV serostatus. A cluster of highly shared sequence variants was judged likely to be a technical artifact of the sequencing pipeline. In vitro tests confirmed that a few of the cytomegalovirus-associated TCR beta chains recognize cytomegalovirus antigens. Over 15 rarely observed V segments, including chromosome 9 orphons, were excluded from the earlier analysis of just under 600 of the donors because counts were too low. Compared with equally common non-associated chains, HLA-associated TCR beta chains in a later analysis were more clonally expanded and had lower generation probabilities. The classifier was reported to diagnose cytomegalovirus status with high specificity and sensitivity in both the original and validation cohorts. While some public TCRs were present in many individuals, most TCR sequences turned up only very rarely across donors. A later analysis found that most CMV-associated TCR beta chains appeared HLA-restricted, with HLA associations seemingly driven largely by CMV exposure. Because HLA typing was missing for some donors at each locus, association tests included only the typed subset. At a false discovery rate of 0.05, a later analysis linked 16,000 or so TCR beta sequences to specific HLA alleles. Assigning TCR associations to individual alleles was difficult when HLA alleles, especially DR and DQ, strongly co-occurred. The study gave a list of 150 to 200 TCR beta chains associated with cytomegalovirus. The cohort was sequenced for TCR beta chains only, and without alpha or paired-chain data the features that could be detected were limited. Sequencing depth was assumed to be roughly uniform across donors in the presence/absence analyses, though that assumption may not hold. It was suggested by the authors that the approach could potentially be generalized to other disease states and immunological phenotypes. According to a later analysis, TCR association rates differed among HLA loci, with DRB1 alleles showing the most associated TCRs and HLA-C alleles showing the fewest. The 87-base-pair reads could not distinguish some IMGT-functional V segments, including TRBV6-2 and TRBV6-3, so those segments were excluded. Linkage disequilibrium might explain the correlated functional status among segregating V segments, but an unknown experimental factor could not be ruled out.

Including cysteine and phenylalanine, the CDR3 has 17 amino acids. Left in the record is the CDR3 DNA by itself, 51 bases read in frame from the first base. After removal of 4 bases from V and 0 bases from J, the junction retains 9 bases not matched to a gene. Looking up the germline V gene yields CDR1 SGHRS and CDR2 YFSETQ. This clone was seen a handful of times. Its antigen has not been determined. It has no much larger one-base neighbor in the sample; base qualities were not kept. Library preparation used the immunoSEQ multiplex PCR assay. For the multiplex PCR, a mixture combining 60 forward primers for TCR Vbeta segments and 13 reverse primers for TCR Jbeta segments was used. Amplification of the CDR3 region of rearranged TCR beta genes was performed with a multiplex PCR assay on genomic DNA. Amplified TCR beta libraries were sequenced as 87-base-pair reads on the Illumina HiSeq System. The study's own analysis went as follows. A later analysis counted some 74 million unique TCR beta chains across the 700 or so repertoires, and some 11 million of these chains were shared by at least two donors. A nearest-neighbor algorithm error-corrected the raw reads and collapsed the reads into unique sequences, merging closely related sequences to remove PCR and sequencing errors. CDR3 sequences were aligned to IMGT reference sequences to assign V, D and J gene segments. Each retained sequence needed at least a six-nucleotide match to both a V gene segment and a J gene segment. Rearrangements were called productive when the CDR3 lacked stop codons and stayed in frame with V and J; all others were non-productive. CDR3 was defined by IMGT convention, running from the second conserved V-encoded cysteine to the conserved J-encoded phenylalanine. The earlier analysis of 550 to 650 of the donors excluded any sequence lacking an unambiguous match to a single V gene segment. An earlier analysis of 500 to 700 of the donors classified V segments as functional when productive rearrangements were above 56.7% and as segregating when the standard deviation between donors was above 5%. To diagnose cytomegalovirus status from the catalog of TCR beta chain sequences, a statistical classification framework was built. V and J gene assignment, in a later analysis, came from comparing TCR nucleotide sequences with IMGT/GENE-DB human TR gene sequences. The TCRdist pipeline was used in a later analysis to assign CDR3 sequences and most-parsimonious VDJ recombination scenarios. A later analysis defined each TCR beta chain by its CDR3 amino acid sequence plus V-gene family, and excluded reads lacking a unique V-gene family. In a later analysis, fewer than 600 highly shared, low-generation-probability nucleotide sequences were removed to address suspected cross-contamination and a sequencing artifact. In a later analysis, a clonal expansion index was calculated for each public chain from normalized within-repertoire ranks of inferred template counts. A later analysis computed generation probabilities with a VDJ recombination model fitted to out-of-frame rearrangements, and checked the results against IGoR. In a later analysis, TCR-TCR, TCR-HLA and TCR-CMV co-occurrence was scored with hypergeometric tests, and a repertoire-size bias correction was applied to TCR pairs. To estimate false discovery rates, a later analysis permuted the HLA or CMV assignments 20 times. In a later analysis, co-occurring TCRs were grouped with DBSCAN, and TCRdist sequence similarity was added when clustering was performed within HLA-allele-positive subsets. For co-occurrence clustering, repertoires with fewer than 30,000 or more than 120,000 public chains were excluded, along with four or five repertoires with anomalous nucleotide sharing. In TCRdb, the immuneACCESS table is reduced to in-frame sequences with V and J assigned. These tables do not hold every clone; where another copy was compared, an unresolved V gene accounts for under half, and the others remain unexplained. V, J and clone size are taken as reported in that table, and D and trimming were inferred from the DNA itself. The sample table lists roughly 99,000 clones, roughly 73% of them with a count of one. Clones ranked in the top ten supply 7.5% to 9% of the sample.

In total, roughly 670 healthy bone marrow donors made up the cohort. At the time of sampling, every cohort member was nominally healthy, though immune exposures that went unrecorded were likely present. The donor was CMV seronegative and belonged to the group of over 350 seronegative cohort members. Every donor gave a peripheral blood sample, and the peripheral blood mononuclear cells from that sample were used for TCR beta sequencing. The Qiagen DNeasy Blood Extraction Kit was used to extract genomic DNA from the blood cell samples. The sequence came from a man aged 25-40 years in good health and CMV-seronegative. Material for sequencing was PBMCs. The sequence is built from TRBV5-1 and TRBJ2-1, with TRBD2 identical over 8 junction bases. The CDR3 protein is CASSLSATSGSYNEQFF. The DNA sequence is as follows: TGCGCCAGCAGCCTTTCCGCAACTAGCGGCTCCTACAATGAGCAGTTCTTC. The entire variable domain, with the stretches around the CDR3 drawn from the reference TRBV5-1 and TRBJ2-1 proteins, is KAGVTQTPRYLIKTRGQQVTLSCSPISGHRSVSWYQQTPGQGLQFLFEYFSETQRNKGNFPGRFSGRQFSNSRSEMNVSTLELGDSALYLCASSLSATSGSYNEQFFGPGTRLTVL.